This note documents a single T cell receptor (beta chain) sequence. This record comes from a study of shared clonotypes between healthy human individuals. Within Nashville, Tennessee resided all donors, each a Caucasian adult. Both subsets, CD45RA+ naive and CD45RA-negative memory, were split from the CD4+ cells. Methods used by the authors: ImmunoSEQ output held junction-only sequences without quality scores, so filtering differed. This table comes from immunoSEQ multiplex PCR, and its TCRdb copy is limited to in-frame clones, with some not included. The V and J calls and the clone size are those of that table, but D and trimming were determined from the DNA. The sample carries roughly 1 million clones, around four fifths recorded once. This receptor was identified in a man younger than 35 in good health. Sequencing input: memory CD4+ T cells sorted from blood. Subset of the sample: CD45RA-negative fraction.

The chain's CDR3 is CASSVLSGNGYTF. DNA of the CDR3: TGTGCCAGCAGCGTACTGTCAGGGAACGGCTACACCTTC. This sequence joins TRBV9 and TRBJ1-2, with D possibly being TRBD1 (5 bases). The germline V and J ends were trimmed by 1 base and 8 bases, with 12 bases remaining between them. The CDR3 spans 13 residues. The germline V gene encodes CDR1 SGDLS and CDR2 YYNGEE.